This TCR beta chain was found in a study of cytomegalovirus exposure and HLA in healthy donors. Study information: Findings of an earlier analysis included under 140 million unique TCR beta sequences from some 190 million T cells. Study observations and caveats: In a later analysis, common viral pathogens appeared linked to several of the most significant clusters.

As to this clone: What it binds is unknown.

The PCR used 60 Vbeta and 13 Jbeta primers. Generated by immunoSEQ multiplex PCR, the TCRdb table keeps only in-frame clones and is missing some. This table has 90,000 to 100,000 clones, roughly three quarters appearing once. The CDR3 runs to 17 residues. Trimming removed 4 bases from V and 9 bases from J; junction bases left unmatched: 10. Per the germline V gene, CDR1 is SGDLS and CDR2 is YYNGEE. This chain connects TRBV9 to TRBJ2-1; 16 bases match TRBD2. The clonotype was recovered from a man aged 35 to 55 in good health and CMV-seronegative. Sequenced input: PBMCs. CDR3 in DNA: TGTGCCAGCAGCCAACGCATGGGACTAGCGGGGGGGGGTGAGCAGTTCTTC. It yields the protein CASSQRMGLAGGGEQFF.